The TCR beta chain under discussion was sequenced for a study of blood T cell repertoires in COVID-19. Study-wide context: From T cells, B-cell-depleted T cells, or PBMCs came the material, which was cDNA or gDNA.

This table comes from immunoSEQ multiplex PCR, and its TCRdb copy is limited to in-frame clones, with some not included. This table holds some 190,000 clones, about 80% found once. The CDR3 runs 15 residues. From germline, CDR1 is MGHDK and CDR2 SYGVNS. Trimming cost V 4 bases and J 7 bases; bases outside gene matches: 8. The source of this sequence is a man in his fifties or sixties who had been exposed to COVID-19. The chain uses TRBV25-1 and TRBJ1-5; 9 bases are shared with TRBD1. The sample taken for sequencing was PBMCs or T cells enriched from blood (not recorded which). The chain's CDR3 is CASSAPGQGSQPQHF. The CDR3 nucleotides are TGTGCCAGCAGTGCTCCGGGACAGGGTAGCCAGCCCCAGCATTTT.